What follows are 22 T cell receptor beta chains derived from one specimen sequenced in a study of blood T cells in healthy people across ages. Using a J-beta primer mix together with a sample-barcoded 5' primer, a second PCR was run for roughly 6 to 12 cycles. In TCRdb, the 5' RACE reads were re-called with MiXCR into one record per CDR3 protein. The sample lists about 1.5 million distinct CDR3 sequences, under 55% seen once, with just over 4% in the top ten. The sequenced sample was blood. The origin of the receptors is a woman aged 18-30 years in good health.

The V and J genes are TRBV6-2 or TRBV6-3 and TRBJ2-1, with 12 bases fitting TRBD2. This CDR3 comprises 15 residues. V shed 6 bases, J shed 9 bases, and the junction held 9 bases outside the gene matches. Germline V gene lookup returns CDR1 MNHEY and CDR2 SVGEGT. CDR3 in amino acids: CASRPLAGGRVEQFF. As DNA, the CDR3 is TGTGCCAGCAGACCCCTAGCGGGAGGGCGAGTTGAGCAGTTCTTC.

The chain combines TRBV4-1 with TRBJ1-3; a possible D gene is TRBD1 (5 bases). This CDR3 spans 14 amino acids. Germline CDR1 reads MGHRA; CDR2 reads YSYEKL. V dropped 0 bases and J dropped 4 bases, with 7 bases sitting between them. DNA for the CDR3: TGCGCCAGCAGCCAAGATGACAGAGGAAACACCATATATTTT. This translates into CASSQDDRGNTIYF.

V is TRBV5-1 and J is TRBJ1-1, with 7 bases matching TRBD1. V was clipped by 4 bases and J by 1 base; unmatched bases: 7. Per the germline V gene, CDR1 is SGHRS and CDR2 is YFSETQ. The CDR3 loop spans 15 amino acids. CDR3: CASSKRQGRNTEAFF. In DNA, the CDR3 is TGCGCCAGCAGCAAGCGACAGGGTCGGAACACTGAAGCTTTCTTT. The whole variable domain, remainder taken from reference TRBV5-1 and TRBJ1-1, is KAGVTQTPRYLIKTRGQQVTLSCSPISGHRSVSWYQQTPGQGLQFLFEYFSETQRNKGNFPGRFSGRQFSNSRSEMNVSTLELGDSALYLCASSKRQGRNTEAFFGQGTRLTVV.

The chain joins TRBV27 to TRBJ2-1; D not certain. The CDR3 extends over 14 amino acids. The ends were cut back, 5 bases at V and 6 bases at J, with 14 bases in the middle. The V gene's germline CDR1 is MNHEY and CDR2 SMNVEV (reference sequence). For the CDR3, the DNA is TGTGCCAGCAGTGACGGCCGCTTGAGCAATGAGCAGTTCTTC. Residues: CASSDGRLSNEQFF.

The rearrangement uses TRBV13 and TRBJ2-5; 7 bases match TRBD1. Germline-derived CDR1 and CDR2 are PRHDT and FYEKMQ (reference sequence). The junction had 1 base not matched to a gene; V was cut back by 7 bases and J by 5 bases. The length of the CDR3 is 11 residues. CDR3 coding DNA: TGTGCCAGCAAACAGGGGGAGACCCAGTACTTC. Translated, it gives CASKQGETQYF. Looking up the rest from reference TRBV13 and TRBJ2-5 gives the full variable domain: AAGVIQSPRHLIKEKRETATLKCYPIPRHDTVYWYQQGPGQDPQFLISFYEKMQSDKGSIPDRFSAQQFSDYHSELNMSSLELGDSALYFCASKQGETQYFGPGTRLLVL.

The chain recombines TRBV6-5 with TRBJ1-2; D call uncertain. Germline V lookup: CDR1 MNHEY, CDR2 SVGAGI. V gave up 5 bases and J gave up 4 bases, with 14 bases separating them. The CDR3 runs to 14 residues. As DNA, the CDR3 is TGTGCCAGCAGTCCCGGATGGCCCTCCTATGGCTACACCTTC. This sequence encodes CASSPGWPSYGYTF.

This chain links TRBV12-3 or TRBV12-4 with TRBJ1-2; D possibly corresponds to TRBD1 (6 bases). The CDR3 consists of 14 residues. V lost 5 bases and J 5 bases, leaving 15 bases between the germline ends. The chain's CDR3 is CASSPTDRGYGYTF. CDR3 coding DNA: TGTGCCAGCAGTCCGACGGACAGAGGGTATGGCTACACCTTC.

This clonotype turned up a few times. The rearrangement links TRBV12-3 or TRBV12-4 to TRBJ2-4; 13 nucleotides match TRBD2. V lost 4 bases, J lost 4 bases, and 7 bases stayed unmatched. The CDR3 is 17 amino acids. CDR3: CASSSPGLAGRKNIQYF. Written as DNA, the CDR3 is TGTGCCAGCAGTTCCCCGGGACTAGCGGGAAGAAAAAACATTCAGTACTTC.

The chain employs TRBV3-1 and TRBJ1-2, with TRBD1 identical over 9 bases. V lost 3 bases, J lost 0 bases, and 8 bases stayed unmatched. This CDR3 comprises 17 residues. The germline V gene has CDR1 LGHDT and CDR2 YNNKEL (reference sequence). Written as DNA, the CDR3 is TGTGCCAGCAGCCATTGGGACAGGGTTAGCCCTAACTATGGCTACACCTTC. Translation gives CASSHWDRVSPNYGYTF.

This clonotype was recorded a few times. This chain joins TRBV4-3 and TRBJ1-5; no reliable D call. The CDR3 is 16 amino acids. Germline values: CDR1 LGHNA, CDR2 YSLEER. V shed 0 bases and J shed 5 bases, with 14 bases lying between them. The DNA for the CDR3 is TGCGCCAGCAGCCAAGATTGGCCAAGGGAGGATCAGCCCCAGCATTTT. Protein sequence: CASSQDWPREDQPQHF.

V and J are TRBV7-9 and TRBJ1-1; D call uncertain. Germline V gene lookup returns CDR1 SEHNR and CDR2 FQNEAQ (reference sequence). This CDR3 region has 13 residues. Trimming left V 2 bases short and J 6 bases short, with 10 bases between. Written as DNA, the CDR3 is TGTGCCAGCAGCTTACCTCACACGTCTGAAGCTTTCTTT. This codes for CASSLPHTSEAFF.

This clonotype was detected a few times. CDR3 nucleotide sequence: TGTGCCAGCAGACTCGGGACACACTTAGGTGAGCAGTTCTTC. It encodes CASRLGTHLGEQFF. V and J are TRBV7-9 and TRBJ2-1; possible D gene TRBD1, 6 bases. The CDR3 covers 14 residues. The V gene lost 6 bases and the J gene lost 9 bases, with 18 bases spanning the gap. Germline-derived CDR1 and CDR2 are SEHNR and FQNEAQ (reference sequence).

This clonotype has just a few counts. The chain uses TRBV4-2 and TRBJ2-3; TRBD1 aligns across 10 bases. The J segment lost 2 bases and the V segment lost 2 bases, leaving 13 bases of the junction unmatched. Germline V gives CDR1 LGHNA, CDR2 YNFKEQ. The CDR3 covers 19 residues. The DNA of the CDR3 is TGTGCCAGCAGCCAACCGGGACAGGGGCTCAGCAGGTCCACAGATACGCAGTATTTT. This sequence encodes CASSQPGQGLSRSTDTQYF.

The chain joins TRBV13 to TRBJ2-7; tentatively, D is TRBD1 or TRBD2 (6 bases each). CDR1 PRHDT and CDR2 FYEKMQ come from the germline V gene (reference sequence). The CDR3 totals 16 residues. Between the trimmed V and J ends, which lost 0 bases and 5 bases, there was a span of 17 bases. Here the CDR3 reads CASSLGGQSGADEQYF. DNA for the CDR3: TGTGCCAGCAGCTTAGGGGGGCAGTCGGGGGCCGACGAGCAGTACTTC.

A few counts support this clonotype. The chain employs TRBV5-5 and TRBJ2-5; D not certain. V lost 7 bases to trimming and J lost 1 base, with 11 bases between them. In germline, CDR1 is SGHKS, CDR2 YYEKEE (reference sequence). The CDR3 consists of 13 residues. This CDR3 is CASLMGTQETQYF. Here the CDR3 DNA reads TGTGCCAGCCTTATGGGAACCCAAGAGACCCAGTACTTC.

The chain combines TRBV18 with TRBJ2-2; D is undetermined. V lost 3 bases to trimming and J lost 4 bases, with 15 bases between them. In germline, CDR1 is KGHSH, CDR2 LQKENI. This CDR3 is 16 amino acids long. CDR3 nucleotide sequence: TGTGCCAGCTCACCGCCGATTACTCGAGTCACCGGGGAGCTGTTTTTT. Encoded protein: CASSPPITRVTGELFF.

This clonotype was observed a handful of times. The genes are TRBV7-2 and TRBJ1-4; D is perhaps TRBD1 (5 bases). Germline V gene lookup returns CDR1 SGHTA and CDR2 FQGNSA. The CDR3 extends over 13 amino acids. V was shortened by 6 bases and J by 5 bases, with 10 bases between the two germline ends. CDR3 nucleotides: TGTGCCAGCAGAATGCAGGGAAATGAAAAACTGTTTTTT. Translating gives CASRMQGNEKLFF.

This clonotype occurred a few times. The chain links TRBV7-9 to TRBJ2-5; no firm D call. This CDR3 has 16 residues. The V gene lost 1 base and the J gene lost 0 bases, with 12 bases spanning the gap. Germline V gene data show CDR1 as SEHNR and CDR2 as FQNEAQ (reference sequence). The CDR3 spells CASSLGRQANQETQYF. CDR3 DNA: TGTGCCAGCAGCTTAGGGCGCCAGGCCAACCAAGAGACCCAGTACTTC. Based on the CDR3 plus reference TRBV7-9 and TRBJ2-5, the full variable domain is DTGVSQNPRHKITKRGQNVTFRCDPISEHNRLYWYRQTLGQGPEFLTYFQNEAQLEKSRLLSDRFSAERPKGSFSTLEIQRTEQGDSAMYLCASSLGRQANQETQYFGPGTRLLVL.

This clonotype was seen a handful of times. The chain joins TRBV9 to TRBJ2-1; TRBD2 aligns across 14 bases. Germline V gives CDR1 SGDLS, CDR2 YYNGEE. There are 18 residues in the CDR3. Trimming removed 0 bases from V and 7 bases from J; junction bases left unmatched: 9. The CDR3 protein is CASSVAGRLAGGLNEQFF. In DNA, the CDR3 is TGTGCCAGCAGCGTAGCTGGGCGACTAGCGGGGGGGTTGAATGAGCAGTTCTTC.

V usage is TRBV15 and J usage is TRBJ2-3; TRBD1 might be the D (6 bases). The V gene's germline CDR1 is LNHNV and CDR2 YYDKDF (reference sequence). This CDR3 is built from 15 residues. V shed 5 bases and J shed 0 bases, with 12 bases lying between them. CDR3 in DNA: TGTGCCACCAGCCGAGGGGGTGACAGCACAGATACGCAGTATTTT. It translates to CATSRGGDSTDTQYF.

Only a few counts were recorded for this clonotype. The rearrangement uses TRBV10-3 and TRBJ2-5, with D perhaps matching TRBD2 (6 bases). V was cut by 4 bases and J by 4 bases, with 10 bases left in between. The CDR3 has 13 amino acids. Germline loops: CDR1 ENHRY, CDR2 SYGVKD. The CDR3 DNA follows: TGTGCCATCAGTGGAGTCGGGAGAGAGACCCAGTACTTC. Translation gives CAISGVGRETQYF.

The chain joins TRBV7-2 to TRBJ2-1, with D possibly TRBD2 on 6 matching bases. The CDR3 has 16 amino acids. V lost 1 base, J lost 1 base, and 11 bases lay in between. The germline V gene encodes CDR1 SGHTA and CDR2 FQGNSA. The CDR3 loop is CASSLVASASYNEQFF. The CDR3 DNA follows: TGTGCCAGCAGCTTAGTGGCTAGCGCGTCCTACAATGAGCAGTTCTTC.